This TCR beta chain was retrieved from a study of T cell repertoires in cytomegalovirus infection. Turning to the study itself: Both a matching HLA type and CMV infection were indicated by public TCR beta signatures.

MiXCR, run by TCRdb on the reads, gives a single entry per CDR3 protein. The sample includes about 69,000 distinct CDR3 sequences, 28% seen only once; the top ten take 59%. V was pared by 4 bases and J by 6 bases, with 9 bases between. The CDR3 length is 13 residues. Germline loops: CDR1 MDHEN, CDR2 SYDVKM. Concerning this clonotype itself: Its cognate antigen is unknown.

Regarding the study as a whole: There were HLA-C-restricted CMV-specific TCR beta clonotypes dominating the ex vivo response. Carriers of CMV plus the relevant HLA were identified by cumulative public TCR beta family frequency.

The sequencing used CD8+ T cells from cultured PBMCs, collected from culture after CMV antigen stimulation. The chain carries TRBV28 and TRBJ2-2; D call uncertain. The receptor comes from a human donor in good health (CMV status not recorded). Some clones in this sample may be carry-over from other donors' samples. The CDR3 sequence is CASSYGSPGELFF. The CDR3 nucleotides are TGTGCCAGCAGTTACGGCTCGCCCGGGGAGCTGTTTTTT.